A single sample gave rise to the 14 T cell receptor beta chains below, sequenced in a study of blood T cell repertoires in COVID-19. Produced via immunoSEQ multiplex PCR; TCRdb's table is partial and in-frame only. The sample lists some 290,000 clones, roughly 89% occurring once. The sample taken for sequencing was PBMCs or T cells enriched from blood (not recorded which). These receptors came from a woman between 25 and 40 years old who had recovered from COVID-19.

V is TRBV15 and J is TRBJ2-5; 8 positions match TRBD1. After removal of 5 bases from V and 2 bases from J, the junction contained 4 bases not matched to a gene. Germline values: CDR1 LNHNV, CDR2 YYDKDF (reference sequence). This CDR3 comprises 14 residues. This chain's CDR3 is CATSRGQVQETQYF. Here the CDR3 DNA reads TGTGCCACCAGCCGGGGACAGGTTCAAGAGACCCAGTACTTC.

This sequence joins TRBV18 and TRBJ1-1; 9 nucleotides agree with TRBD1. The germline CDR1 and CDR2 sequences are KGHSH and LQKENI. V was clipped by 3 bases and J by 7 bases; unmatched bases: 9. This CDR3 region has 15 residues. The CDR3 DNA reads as TGTGCCAGCTCACCGTTCGGGGACAGGGTTGGTGAAGCTTTCTTT. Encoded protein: CASSPFGDRVGEAFF.

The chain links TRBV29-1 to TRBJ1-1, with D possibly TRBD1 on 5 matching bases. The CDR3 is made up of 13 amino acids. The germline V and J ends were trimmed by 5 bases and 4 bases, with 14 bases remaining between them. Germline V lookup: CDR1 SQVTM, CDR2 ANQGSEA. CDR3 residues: CSVSKGFGTEAFF. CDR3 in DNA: TGCAGCGTTTCCAAGGGGTTTGGCACTGAAGCTTTCTTT.

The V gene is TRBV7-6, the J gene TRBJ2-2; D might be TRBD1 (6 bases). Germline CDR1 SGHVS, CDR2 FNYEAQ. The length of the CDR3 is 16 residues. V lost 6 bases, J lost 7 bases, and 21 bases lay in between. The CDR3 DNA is TGTGCCAGCAGTTATCCGGACAGAACAACGGGCGGGGAGCTGTTTTTT. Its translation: CASSYPDRTTGGELFF.

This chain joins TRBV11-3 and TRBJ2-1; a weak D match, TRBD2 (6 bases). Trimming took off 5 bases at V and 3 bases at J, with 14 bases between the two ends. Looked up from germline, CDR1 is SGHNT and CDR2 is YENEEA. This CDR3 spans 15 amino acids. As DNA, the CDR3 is TGTGCCAGCAGCCGCCGCGGCGGGAACTACAATGAGCAGTTCTTC. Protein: CASSRRGGNYNEQFF. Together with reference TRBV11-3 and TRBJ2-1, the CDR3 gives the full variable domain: EAGVVQSPRYKIIEKKQPVAFWCNPISGHNTLYWYLQNLGQGPELLIRYENEEAVDDSQLPKDRFSAERLKGVDSTLKIQPAELGDSAVYLCASSRRGGNYNEQFFGPGTRLTVL.

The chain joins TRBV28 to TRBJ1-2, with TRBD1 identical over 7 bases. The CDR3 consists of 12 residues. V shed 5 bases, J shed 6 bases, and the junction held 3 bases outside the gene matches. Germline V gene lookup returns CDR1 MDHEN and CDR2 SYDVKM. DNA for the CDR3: TGTGCCAGCAGTGATCAGGGGGATGGCTACACCTTC. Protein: CASSDQGDGYTF.

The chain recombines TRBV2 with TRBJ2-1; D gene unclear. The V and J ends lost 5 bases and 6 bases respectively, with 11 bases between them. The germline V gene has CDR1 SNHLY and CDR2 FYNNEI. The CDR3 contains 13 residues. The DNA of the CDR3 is TGTGCCAGCAGTATCTTCCCCTCCAATGAGCAGTTCTTC. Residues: CASSIFPSNEQFF.

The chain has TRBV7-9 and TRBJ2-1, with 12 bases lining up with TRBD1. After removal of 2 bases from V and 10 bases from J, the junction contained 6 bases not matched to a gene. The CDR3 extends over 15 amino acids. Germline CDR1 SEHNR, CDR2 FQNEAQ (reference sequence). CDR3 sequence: CASSLNRDRGQEQFF. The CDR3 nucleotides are TGTGCCAGCAGCTTAAACCGGGACAGGGGGCAGGAGCAGTTCTTC.

CDR3 bases: TGTGCCAGCAGCCCGGGACAGGGGCTAAACTATGGCTACACCTTC. This codes for CASSPGQGLNYGYTF. The chain has TRBV7-9 and TRBJ1-2; 10 bases fit TRBD1. Per germline, CDR1 SEHNR and CDR2 FQNEAQ (reference sequence). This CDR3 has 15 residues. V dropped 5 bases and J dropped 2; count of bases not matched to a gene: 5.

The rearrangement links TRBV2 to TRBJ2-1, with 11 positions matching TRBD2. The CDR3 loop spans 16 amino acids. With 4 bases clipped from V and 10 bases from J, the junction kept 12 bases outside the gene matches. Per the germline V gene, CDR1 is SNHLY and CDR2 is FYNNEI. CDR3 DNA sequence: TGTGCCAGCAGTGTCGGACTAGCGGGCGAGGATAGGGAGCAGTTCTTC. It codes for CASSVGLAGEDREQFF. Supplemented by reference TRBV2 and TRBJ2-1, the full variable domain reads EPEVTQTPSHQVTQMGQEVILRCVPISNHLYFYWYRQILGQKVEFLVSFYNNEISEKSEIFDDQFSVERPDGSNFTLKIRSTKLEDSAMYFCASSVGLAGEDREQFFGPGTRLTVL.

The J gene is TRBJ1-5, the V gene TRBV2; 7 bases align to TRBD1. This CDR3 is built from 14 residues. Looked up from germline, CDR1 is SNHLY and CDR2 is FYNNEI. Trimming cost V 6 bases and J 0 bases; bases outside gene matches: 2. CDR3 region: CASSDRDSNQPQHF. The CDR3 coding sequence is TGTGCCAGCAGCGACAGGGATAGCAATCAGCCCCAGCATTTT. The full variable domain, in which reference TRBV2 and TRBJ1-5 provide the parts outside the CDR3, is EPEVTQTPSHQVTQMGQEVILRCVPISNHLYFYWYRQILGQKVEFLVSFYNNEISEKSEIFDDQFSVERPDGSNFTLKIRSTKLEDSAMYFCASSDRDSNQPQHFGDGTRLSIL.

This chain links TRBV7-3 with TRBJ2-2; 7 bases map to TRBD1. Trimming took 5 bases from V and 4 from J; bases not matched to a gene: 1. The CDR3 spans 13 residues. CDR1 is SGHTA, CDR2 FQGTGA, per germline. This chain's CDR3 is CASSAGGTGELFF. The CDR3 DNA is TGTGCCAGCAGCGCAGGGGGCACCGGGGAGCTGTTTTTT. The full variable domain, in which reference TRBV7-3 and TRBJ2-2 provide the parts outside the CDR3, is GAGVSQTPSNKVTEKGKYVELRCDPISGHTALYWYRQSLGQGPEFLIYFQGTGAADDSGLPNDRFFAVRPEGSVSTLKIQRTERGDSAVYLCASSAGGTGELFFGEGSRLTVL.

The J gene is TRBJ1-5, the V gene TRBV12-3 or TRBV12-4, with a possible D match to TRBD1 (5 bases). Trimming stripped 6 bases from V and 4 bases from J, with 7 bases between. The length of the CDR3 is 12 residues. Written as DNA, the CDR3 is TGTGCCAGCAGAGCAGGGAATCAGCCCCAGCATTTT. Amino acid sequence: CASRAGNQPQHF.

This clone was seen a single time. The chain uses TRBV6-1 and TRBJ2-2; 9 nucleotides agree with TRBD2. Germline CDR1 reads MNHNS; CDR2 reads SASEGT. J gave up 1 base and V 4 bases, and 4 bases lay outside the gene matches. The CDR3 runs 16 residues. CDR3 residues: CASSGLAGLNTGELFF. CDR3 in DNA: TGTGCCAGCAGTGGGCTAGCGGGGTTGAACACCGGGGAGCTGTTTTTT.